What follows are 7 T cell receptor beta chains derived from one specimen sequenced in a study of cytomegalovirus exposure and HLA in healthy donors. Researchers ran the PCR with 60 Vbeta and 13 Jbeta primers. This table comes from immunoSEQ multiplex PCR, and its TCRdb copy is limited to in-frame clones, with some not included. This table has a few hundred thousand clones, around nine tenths appearing once. Sequenced: PBMCs. Receptors originate from a girl aged 2 to 9 in good health and CMV-seronegative.

The chain recombines TRBV10-3 with TRBJ2-3, with 12 nucleotides matching TRBD2. V shed 6 bases, J shed 0 bases, and the junction held 7 bases outside the gene matches. Germline loops: CDR1 ENHRY, CDR2 SYGVKD. The CDR3 spans 17 residues. The CDR3 nucleotides read TGTGCCATCAGCCGACTAGCGGGAGACGCTAGCACAGATACGCAGTATTTT. Residues: CAISRLAGDASTDTQYF.

This clone showed up just once. Here the CDR3 DNA reads TGTGCCAGCAGCCGGGGGGGGTGGGTACCGAACACCGGGGAGCTGTTTTTT. It codes for CASSRGGWVPNTGELFF. The chain uses TRBV28 and TRBJ2-2; 8 bases are a match to TRBD2. Germline V gene lookup returns CDR1 MDHEN and CDR2 SYDVKM. The CDR3 extends over 17 amino acids. V shed 6 bases, J shed 0 bases, and the junction held 9 bases outside the gene matches.

The chain has TRBV6-5 and TRBJ1-2, with TRBD1 identical over 9 bases. The trim removed 5 bases at V and 2 bases at J, leaving 6 bases unmatched. The CDR3 loop spans 15 amino acids. Germline V lookup: CDR1 MNHEY, CDR2 SVGAGI. The chain's CDR3 is CASSNTGGWNYGYTF. The CDR3 DNA sequence: TGTGCCAGCAGTAACACAGGGGGCTGGAACTATGGCTACACCTTC.

This chain uses TRBV5-4 with TRBJ2-1; 15 bases map to TRBD2. The CDR3 has 17 amino acids. The germline CDR1 and CDR2 sequences are SGHNT and YYREEE (reference sequence). V shed 4 bases, J shed 9 bases, and the junction held 11 bases outside the gene matches. CDR3: CASSPGLAGGPQGEQFF. The CDR3 DNA reads TGTGCCAGCAGCCCTGGACTAGCGGGAGGGCCCCAGGGTGAGCAGTTCTTC.

The V and J genes are TRBV4-1 and TRBJ2-7; 8 nucleotides line up with TRBD1. V lost 3 bases to trimming and J lost 3 bases; unmatched junction nucleotides: 7. This CDR3 comprises 15 residues. CDR1 is MGHRA, CDR2 YSYEKL, per germline. The CDR3 protein is CASSHEGGQVYEQYF. The CDR3 DNA reads TGCGCCAGCAGCCATGAGGGGGGACAGGTCTACGAGCAGTACTTC.

The rearrangement uses TRBV7-2 and TRBJ2-7; perhaps TRBD2 as D (6 bases). CDR3 size: 13 residues. V was cut by 3 bases and J by 5 bases, with 11 bases left in between. Germline lookup yields CDR1 SGHTA and CDR2 FQGNSA. CDR3 nucleotide sequence: TGTGCCAGCAGCTTGCGGGGCGGGGACGAGCAGTACTTC. Translating it yields CASSLRGGDEQYF.

J is TRBJ1-4 and V is TRBV6-5; weak D call: TRBD1 (6 bases). Trimming removed 6 bases from V and 8 bases from J, with 16 bases in between. From germline, CDR1 is MNHEY and CDR2 SVGAGI. There are 14 residues in the CDR3. This CDR3 is CASRDTGSGEKLFF. The CDR3 coding sequence is TGTGCCAGCAGGGACACAGGGTCGGGAGAAAAACTGTTTTTT.